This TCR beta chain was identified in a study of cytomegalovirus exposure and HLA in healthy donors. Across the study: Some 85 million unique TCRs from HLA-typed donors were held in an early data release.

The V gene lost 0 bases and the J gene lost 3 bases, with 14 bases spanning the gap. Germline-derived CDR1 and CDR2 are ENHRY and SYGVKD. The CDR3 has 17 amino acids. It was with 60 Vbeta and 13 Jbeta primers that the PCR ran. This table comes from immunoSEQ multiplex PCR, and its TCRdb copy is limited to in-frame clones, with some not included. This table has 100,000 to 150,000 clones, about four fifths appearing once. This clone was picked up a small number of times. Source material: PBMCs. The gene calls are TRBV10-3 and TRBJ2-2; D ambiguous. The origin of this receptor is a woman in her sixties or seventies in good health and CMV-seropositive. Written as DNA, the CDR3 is TGTGCCATCAGTGAGTCCGTAGGATCGACACACACCGGGGAGCTGTTTTTT. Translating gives CAISESVGSTHTGELFF.